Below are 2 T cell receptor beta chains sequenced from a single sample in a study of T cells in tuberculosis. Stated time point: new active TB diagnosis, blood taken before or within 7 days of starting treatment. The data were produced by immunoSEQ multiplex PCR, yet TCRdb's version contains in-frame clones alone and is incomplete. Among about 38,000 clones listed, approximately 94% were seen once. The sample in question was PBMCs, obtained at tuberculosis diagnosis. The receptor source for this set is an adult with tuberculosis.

CDR3 sequence reads: CASSYSRLLSEQYF. The CDR3 coding sequence is TGTGCCAGCAGTTACTCGAGGTTGCTTTCCGAGCAGTACTTC. The V and J genes are TRBV6-5 and TRBJ2-7, with D hard to call. Trimming removed 0 bases at V and 6 bases at J, with 12 bases between. The CDR3 extends over 14 amino acids. Germline V CDR1 and CDR2: MNHEY, SVGAGI.

DNA of the CDR3: TGTGCCAGCAGTGATAAGGACTTGCGCACAGATACGCAGTATTTT. Translated: CASSDKDLRTDTQYF. The chain is built from TRBV6-1 and TRBJ2-3; a possible D gene is TRBD2 (5 bases). V lost 3 bases and J lost 1, with 11 bases in between. The CDR3 is 15 amino acids. Germline CDR1 is MNHNS and CDR2 is SASEGT.